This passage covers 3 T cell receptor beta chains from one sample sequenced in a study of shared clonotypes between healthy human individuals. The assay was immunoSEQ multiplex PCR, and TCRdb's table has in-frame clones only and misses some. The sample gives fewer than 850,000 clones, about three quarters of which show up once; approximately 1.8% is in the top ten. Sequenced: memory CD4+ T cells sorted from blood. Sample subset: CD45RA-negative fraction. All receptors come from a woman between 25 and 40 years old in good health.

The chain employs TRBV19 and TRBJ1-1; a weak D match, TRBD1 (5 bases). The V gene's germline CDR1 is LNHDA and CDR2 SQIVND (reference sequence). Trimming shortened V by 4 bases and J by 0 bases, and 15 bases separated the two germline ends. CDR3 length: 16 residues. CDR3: CASSTISRGMNTEAFF. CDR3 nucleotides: TGTGCCAGTAGTACGATCTCAAGGGGCATGAACACTGAAGCTTTCTTT.

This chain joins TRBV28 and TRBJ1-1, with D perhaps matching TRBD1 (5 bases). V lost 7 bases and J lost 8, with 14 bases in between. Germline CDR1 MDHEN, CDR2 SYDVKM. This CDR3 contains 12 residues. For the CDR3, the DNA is TGTGCCAGCACAGGGACCCCCATCGAAGCTTTCTTT. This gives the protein CASTGTPIEAFF.

CDR3 sequence reads: CASSPEDSGNTIYF. CDR3 nucleotides: TGTGCCAGCAGCCCGGAGGACTCTGGAAACACCATATATTTT. The V gene is TRBV9, the J gene TRBJ1-3; D unresolved. The CDR3 is made up of 14 amino acids. V was pared by 4 bases and J by 0 bases, with 8 bases between. The germline CDR1 and CDR2 sequences are SGDLS and YYNGEE.